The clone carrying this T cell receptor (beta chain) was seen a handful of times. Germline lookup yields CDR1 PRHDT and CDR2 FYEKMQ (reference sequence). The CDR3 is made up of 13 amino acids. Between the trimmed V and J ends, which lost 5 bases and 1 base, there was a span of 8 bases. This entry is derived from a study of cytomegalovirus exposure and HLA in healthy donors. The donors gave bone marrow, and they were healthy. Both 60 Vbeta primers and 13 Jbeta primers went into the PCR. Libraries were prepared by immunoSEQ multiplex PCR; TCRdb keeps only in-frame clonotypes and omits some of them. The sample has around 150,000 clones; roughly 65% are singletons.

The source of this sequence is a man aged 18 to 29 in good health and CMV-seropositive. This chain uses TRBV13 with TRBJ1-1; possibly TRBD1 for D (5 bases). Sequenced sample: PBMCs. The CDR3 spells CASSLTENTEAFF. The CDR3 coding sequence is TGTGCCAGCAGCCTGACAGAGAACACTGAAGCTTTCTTT.